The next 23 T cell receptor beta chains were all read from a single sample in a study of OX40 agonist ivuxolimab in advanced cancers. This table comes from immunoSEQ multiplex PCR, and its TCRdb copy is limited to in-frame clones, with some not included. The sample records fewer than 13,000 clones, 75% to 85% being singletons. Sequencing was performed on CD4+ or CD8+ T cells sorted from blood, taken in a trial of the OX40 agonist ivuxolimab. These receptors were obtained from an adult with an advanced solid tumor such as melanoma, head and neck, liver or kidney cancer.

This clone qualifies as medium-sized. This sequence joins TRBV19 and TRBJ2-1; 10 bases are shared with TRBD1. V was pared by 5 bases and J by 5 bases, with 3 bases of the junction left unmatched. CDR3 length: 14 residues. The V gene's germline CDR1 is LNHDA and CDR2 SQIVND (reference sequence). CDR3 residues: CASSWGTGDNEQFF. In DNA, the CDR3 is TGTGCCAGTAGTTGGGGGACAGGGGACAATGAGCAGTTCTTC.

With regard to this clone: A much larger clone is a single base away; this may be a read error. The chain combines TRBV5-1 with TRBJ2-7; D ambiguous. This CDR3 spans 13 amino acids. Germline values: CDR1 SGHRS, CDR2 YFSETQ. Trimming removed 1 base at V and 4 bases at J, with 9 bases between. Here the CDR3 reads CASSLISEYEQYF. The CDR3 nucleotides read TGCGCCAGCAGCTTGATATCTGAATACGAGCAGTACTTC.

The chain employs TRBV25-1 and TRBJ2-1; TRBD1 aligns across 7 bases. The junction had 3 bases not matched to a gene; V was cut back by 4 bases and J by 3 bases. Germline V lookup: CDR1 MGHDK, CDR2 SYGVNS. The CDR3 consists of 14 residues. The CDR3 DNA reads TGTGCCAGCAGTGGGCAGGGGGTCTACAATGAGCAGTTCTTC. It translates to CASSGQGVYNEQFF.

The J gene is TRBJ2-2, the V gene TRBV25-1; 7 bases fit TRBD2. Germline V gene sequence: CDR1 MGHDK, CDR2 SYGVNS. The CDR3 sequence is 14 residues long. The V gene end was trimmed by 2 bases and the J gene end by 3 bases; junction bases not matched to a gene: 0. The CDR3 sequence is CASSEAGDTGELFF. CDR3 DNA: TGTGCCAGCAGTGAAGCGGGAGACACCGGGGAGCTGTTTTTT.

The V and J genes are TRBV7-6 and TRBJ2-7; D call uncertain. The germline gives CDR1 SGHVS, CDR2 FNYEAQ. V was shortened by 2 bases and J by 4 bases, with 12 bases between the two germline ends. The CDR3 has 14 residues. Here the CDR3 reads CASSLTSNWYEQYF. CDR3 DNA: TGTGCCAGCAGCTTAACGTCCAACTGGTACGAGCAGTACTTC.

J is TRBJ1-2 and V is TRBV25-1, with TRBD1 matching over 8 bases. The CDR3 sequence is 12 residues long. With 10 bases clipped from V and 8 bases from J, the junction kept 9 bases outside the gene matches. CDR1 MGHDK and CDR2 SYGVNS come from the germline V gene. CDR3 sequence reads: CATVGQGNGYTF. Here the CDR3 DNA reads TGTGCCACCGTCGGACAGGGTAACGGCTACACCTTC.

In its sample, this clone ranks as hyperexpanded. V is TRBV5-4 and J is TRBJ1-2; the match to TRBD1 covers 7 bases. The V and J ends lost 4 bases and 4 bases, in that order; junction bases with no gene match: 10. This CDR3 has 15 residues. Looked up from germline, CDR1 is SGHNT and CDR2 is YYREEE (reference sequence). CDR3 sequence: CASSGDRDRLYGYTF. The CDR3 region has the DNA TGTGCCAGCAGCGGGGACCGGGACAGACTCTATGGCTACACCTTC.

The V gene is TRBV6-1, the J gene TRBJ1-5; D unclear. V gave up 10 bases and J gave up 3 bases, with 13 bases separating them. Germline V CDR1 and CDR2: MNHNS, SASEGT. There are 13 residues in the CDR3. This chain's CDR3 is CAISDSINQPQHF. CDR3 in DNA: TGTGCCATCAGCGACTCGATCAATCAGCCCCAGCATTTT.

The CDR3 sequence: CASSQDYRGYEKLFF. CDR3 nucleotide sequence: TGCGCCAGCAGCCAAGATTACAGGGGGTACGAAAAACTGTTTTTT. The V and J genes are TRBV4-3 and TRBJ1-4; 8 positions match TRBD1. Germline V gene data show CDR1 as LGHNA and CDR2 as YSLEER. The CDR3 length is 15 residues. V shed 0 bases, J shed 8 bases, and the junction held 5 bases outside the gene matches.

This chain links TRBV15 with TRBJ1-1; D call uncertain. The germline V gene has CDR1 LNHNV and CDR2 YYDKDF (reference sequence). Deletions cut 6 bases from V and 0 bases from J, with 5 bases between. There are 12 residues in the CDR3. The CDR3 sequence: CATRTVNTEAFF. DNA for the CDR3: TGTGCCACCAGGACGGTGAACACTGAAGCTTTCTTT.

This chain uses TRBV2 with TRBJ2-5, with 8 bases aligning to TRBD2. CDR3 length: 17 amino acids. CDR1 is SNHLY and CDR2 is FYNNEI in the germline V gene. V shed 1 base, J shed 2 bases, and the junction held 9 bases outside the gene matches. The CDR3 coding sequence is TGTGCCAGCAGTGAAGGGCCTTCATCGGGAGGGCAAGAGACCCAGTACTTC. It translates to CASSEGPSSGGQETQYF. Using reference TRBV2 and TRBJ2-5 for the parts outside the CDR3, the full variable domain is EPEVTQTPSHQVTQMGQEVILRCVPISNHLYFYWYRQILGQKVEFLVSFYNNEISEKSEIFDDQFSVERPDGSNFTLKIRSTKLEDSAMYFCASSEGPSSGGQETQYFGPGTRLLVL.

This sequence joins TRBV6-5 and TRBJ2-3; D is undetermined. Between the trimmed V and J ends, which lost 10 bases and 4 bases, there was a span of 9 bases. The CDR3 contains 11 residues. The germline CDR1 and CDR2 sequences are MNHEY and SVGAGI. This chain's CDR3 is CATQLSDTQYF. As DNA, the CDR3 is TGTGCCACACAGTTGTCAGATACGCAGTATTTT.

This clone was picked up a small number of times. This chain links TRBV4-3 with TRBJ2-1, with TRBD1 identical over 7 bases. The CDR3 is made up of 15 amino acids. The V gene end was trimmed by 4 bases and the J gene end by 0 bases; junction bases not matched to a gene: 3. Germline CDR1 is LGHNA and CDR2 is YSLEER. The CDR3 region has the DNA TGCGCCAGCAGCCCCAGGGACAGCTCCTACAATGAGCAGTTCTTC. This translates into CASSPRDSSYNEQFF.

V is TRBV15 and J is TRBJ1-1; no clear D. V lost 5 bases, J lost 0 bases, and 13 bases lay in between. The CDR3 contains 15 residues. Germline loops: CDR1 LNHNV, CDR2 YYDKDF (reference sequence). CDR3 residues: CATSESVSMNTEAFF. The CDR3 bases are TGTGCCACCAGCGAAAGCGTCTCGATGAACACTGAAGCTTTCTTT.

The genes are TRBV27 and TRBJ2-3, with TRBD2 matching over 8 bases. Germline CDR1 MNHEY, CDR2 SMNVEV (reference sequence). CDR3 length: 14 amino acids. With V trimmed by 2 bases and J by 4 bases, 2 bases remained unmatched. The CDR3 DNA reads TGTGCCAGCAGTTTAAGCGGGAGCGCAGATACGCAGTATTTT. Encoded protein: CASSLSGSADTQYF.

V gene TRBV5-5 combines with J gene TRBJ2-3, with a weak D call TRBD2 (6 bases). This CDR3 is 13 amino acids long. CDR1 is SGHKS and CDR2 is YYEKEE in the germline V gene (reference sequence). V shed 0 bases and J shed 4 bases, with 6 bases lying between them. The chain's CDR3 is CASSLAGADTQYF. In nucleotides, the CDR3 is TGTGCCAGCAGCTTGGCGGGGGCAGATACGCAGTATTTT.

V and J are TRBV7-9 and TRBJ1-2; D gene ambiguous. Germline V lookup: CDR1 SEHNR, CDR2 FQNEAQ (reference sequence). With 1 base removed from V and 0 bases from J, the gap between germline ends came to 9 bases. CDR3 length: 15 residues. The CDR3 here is CASSLVAGSNYGYTF. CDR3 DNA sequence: TGTGCCAGCAGCTTAGTTGCTGGGTCTAACTATGGCTACACCTTC.

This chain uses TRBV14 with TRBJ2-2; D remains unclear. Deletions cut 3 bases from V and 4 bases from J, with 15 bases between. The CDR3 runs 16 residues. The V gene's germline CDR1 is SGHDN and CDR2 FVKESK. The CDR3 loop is CASSHAPIVFTGELFF. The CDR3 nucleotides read TGTGCCAGCAGCCATGCCCCCATAGTTTTCACCGGGGAGCTGTTTTTT.

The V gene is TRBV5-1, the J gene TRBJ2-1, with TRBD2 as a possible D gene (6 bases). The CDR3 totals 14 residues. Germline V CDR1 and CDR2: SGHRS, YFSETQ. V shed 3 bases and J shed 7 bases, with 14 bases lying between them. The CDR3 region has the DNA TGCGCCAGCAGCTCGGGACTGGGGTTGAATGAGCAGTTCTTC. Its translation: CASSSGLGLNEQFF.

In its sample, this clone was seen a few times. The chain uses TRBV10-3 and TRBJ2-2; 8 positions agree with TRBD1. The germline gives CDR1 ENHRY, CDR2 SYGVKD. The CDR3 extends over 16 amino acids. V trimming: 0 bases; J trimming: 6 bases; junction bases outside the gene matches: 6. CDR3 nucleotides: TGTGCCATCAGTGAGTCGCCGGGACAGGCGTCCGGGGAGCTGTTTTTT. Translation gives CAISESPGQASGELFF.

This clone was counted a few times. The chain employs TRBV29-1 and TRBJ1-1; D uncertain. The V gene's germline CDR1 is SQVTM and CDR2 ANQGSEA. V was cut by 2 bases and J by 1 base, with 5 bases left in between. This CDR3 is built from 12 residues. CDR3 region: CSVEPENTEAFF. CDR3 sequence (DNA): TGCAGCGTTGAACCCGAGAACACTGAAGCTTTCTTT.

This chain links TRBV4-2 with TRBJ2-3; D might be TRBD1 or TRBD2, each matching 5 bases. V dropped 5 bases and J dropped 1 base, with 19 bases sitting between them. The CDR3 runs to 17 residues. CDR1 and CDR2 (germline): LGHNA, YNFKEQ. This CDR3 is CASSVRMGEPGTDTQYF. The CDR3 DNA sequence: TGTGCCAGCAGCGTAAGGATGGGGGAGCCGGGCACAGATACGCAGTATTTT.

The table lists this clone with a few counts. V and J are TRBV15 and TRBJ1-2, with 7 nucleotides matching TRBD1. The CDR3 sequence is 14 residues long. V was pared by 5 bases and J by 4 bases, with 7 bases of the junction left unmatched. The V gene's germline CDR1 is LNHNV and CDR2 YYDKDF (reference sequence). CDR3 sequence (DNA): TGTGCCACCAGCCACACCGGGACAGCCTATGGCTACACCTTC. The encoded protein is CATSHTGTAYGYTF.